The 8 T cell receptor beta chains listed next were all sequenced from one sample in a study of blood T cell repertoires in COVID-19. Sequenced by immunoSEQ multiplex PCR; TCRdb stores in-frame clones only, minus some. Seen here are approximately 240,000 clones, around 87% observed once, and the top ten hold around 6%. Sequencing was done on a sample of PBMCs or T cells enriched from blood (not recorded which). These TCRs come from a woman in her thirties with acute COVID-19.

In DNA, the CDR3 is TGTGCCAGCGGACAGGCCCCCGTAATCAATGAGCAGTTCTTC. Translated: CASGQAPVINEQFF. The V and J genes are TRBV25-1 and TRBJ2-1; 7 positions match TRBD1. The junction had 10 bases not matched to a gene; V was cut back by 8 bases and J by 6 bases. Germline V gives CDR1 MGHDK, CDR2 SYGVNS. The CDR3 runs to 14 residues.

The CDR3 protein is CASSSRGDTQYF. DNA for the CDR3: TGTGCCAGCAGCTCGCGTGGAGATACGCAGTATTTT. The V call is TRBV5-8, the J call TRBJ2-3; no definite D call. The germline V gene has CDR1 SGHTS and CDR2 YDEGEE. The CDR3 is 12 amino acids. Deletions cut 3 bases from V and 5 bases from J, with 7 bases between.

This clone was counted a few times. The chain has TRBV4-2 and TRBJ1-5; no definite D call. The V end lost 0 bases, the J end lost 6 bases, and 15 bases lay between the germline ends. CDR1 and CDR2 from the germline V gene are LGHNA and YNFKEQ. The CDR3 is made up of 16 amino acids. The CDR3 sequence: CASSQDGEVSVQPQHF. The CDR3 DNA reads TGTGCCAGCAGCCAAGATGGTGAAGTATCGGTTCAGCCCCAGCATTTT.

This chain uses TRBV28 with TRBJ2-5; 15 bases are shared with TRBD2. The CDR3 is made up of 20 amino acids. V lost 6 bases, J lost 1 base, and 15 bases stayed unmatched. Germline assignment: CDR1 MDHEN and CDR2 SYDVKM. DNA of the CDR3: TGTGCCAGCAGCCCATCCGGGACTAGCGGGAGGAGGGGGCTCCAAGAGACCCAGTACTTC. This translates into CASSPSGTSGRRGLQETQYF.

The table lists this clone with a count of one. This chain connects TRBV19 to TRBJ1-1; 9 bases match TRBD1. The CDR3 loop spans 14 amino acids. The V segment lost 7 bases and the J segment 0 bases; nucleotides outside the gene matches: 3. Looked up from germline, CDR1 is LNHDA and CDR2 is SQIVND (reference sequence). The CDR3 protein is CASKGDRVNTEAFF. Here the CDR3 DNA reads TGTGCCAGTAAGGGGGACAGGGTGAACACTGAAGCTTTCTTT.

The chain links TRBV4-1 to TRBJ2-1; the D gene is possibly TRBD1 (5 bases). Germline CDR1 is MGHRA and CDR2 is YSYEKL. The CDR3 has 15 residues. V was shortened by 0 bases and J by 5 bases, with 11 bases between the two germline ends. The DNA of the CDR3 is TGCGCCAGCAGCCAAGACCAGGGCCAAAACAATGAGCAGTTCTTC. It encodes CASSQDQGQNNEQFF.

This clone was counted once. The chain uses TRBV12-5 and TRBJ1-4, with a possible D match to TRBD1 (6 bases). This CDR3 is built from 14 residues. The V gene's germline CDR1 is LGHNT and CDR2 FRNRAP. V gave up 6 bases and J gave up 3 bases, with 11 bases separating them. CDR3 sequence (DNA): TGTGCTAGTGGAACAGGGTTCTCTAATGAAAAACTGTTTTTT. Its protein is CASGTGFSNEKLFF.

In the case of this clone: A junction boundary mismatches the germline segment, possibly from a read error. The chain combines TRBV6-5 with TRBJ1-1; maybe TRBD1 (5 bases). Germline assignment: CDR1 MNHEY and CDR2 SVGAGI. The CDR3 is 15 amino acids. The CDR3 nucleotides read TGTGCCAGCAGCTACTGGGGGGGTGAGAACACTGAAGCTTTCTTT. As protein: CASSYWGGENTEAFF.